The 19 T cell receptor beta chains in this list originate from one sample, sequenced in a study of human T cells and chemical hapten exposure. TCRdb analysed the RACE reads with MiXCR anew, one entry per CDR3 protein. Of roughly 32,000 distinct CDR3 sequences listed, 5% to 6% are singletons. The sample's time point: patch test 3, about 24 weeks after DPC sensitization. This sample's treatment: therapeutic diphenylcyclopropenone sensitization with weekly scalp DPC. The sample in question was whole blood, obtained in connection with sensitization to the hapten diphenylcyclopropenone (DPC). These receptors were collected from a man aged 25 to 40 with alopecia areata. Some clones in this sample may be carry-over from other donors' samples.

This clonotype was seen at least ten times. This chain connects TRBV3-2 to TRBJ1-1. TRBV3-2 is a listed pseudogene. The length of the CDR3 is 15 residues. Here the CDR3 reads CASSHTCLRITEAFF. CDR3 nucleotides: TGTGCCAGCAGCCACACGTGTTTACGGATCACTGAAGCTTTCTTT.

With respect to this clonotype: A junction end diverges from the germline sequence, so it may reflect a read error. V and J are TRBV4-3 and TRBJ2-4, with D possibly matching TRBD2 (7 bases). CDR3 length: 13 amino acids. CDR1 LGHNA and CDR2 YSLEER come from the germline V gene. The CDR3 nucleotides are TGCGCCAGCAGGCCTTGGGAGGGACACCTATCGCGCTTC. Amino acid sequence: CASRPWEGHLSRF.

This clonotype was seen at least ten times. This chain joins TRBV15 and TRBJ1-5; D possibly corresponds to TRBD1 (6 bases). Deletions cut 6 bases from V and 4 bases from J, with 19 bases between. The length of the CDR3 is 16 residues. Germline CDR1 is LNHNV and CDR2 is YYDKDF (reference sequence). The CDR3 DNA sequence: TGTGCCACCAGGACCGGCGCTGGGGGCCCAAATCAGCCCCAGCATTTT. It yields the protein CATRTGAGGPNQPQHF.

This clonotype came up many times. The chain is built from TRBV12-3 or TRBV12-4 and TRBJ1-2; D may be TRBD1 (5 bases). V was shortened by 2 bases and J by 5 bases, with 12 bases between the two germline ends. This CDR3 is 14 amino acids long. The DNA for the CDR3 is TGTGCCAGCAGTTTACCGGCCCAGGGTTATGGCTACACCTTC. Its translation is CASSLPAQGYGYTF.

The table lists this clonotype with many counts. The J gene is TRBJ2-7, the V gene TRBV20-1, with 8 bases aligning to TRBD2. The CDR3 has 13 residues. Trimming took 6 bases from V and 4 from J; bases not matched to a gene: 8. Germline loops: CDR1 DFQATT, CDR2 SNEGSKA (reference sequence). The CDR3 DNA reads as TGCAGTGCCCGAAGCGGGAGTAGATACGAGCAGTACTTC. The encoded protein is CSARSGSRYEQYF.

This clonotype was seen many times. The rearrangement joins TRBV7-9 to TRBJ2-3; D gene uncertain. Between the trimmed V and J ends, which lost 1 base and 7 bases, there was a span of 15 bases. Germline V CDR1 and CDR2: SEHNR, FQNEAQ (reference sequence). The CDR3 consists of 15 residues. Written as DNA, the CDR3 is TGTGCCAGCAGCTTAGTTGTGGCTCCACTTTATACGCAGTATTTT. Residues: CASSLVVAPLYTQYF.

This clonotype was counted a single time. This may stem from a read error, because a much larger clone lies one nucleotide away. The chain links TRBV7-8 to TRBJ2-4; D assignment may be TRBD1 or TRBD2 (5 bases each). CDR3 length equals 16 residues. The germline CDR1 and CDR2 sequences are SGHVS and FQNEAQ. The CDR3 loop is CASILEGSWSKNIQYF. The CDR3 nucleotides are TGTGCCAGCATCTTAGAGGGGTCGTGGTCCAAAAACATTCAGTACTTC.

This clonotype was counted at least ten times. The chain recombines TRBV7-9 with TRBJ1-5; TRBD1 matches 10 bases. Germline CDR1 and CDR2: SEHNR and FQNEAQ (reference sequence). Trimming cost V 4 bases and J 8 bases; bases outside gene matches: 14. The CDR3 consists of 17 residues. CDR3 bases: TGTGCCAGCAGCTCCCCCCCGGGACAGGGGAGTTTTGAGCCCCAGCATTTT. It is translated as CASSSPPGQGSFEPQHF.

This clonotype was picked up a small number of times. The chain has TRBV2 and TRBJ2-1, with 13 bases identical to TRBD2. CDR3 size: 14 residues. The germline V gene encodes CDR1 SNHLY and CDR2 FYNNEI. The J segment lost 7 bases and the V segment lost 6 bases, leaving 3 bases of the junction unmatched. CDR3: CASRTSGGINEQFF. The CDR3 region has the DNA TGTGCCAGCAGGACTAGCGGGGGGATTAATGAGCAGTTCTTC.

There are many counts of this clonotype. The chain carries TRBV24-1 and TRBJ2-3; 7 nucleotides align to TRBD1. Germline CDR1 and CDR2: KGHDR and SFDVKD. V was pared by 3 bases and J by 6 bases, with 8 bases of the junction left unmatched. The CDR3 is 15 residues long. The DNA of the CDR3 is TGTGCCACCAGTGATGGGACAGAAACCAGGGATACGCAGTATTTT. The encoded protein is CATSDGTETRDTQYF.

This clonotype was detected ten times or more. In DNA, the CDR3 is TGTGCCAGCAGTGACCGTGGCAAAGATACGCAGTATTTT. Translation gives CASSDRGKDTQYF. J is TRBJ2-3 and V is TRBV6-6; no clear D gene. Germline-derived CDR1 and CDR2 are MNHNY and SVGAGI (reference sequence). CDR3 length: 13 residues. Trimming stripped 5 bases from V and 5 bases from J, with 11 bases between.

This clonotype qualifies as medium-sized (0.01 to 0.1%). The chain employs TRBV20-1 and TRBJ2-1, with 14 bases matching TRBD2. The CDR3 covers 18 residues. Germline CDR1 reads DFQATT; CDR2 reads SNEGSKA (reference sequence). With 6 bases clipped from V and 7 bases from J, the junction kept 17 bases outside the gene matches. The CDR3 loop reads CSALGLAGVLGQGNEQFF. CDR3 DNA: TGCAGTGCCTTGGGACTAGCGGGAGTTTTGGGCCAGGGGAATGAGCAGTTCTTC.

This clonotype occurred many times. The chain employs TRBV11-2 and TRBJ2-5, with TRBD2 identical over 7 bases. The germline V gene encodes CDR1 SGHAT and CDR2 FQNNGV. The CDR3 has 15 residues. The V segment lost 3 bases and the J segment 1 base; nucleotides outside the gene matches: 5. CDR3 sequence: CASSFNPSGQETQYF. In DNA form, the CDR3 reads TGTGCCAGCAGCTTTAATCCTAGCGGCCAAGAGACCCAGTACTTC.

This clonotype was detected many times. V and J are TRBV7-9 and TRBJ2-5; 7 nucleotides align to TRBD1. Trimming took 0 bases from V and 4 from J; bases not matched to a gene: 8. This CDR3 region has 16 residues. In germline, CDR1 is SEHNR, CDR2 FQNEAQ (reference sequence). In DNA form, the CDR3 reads TGTGCCAGCAGCTTAGCGCTGGGACAGCAATCAGAGACCCAGTACTTC. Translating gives CASSLALGQQSETQYF.

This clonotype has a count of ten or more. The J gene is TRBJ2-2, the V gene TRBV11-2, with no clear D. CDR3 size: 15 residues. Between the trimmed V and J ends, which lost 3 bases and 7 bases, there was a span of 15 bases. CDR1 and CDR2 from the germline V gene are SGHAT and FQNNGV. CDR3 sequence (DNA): TGTGCCAGCAGCTTCTACGGCCTTATCAGCGGGGAGCTGTTTTTT. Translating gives CASSFYGLISGELFF.

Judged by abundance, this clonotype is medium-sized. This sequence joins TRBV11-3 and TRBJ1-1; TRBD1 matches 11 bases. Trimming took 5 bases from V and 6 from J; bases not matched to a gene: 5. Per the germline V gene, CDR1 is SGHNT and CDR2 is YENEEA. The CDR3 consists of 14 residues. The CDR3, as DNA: TGTGCCAGCAGCCGAGGACAGGGGGCCCCTGAAGCTTTCTTT. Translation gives CASSRGQGAPEAFF.

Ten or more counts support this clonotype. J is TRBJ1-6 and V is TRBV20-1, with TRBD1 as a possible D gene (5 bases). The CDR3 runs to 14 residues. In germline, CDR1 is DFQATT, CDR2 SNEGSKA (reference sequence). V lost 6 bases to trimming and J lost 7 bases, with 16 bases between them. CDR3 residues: CSAQTARGNSPLHF. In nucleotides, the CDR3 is TGCAGTGCACAGACAGCCCGGGGGAATTCACCCCTCCACTTT.

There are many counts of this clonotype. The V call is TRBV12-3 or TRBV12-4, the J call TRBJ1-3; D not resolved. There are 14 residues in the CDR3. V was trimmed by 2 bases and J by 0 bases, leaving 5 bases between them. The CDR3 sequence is CASSLLISGNTIYF. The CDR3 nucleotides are TGTGCCAGCAGTTTACTGATCTCTGGAAACACCATATATTTT.

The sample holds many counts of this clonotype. DNA for the CDR3: TGTGCCACCAGTGACGCCGGGACAGGAATTGGAGGCTACACCTTC. Its protein is CATSDAGTGIGGYTF. The rearrangement links TRBV24-1 to TRBJ1-2, with 8 bases identical to TRBD1. The CDR3 is made up of 15 amino acids. Germline V gene data show CDR1 as KGHDR and CDR2 as SFDVKD. The J segment lost 8 bases and the V segment lost 4 bases, leaving 11 bases of the junction unmatched.